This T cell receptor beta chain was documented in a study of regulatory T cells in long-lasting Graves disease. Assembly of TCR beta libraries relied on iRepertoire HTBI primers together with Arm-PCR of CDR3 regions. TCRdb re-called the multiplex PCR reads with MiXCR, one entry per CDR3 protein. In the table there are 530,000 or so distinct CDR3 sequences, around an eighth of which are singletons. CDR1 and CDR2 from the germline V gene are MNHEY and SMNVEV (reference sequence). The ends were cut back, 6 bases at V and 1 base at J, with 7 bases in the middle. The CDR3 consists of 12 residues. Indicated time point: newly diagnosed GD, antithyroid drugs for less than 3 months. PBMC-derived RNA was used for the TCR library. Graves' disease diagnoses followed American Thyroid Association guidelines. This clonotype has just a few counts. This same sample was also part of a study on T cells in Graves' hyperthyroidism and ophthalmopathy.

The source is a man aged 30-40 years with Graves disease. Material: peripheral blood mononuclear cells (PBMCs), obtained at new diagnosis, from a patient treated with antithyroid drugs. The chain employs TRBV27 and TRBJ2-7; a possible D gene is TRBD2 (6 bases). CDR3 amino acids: CASRTRSYEQYF. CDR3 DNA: TGTGCCAGCAGGACTAGATCCTACGAGCAGTACTTC.